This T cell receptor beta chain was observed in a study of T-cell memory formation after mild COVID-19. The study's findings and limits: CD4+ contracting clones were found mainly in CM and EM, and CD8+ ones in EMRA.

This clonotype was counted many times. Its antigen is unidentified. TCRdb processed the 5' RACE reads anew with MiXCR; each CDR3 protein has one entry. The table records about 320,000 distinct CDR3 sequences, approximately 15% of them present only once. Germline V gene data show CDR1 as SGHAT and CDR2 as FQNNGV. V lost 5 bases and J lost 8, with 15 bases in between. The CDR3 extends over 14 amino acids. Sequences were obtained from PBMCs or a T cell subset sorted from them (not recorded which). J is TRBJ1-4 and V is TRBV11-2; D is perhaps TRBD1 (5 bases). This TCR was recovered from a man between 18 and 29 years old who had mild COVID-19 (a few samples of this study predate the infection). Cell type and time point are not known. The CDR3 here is CASSPSGLGEKLFF. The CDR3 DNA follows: TGTGCCAGCAGCCCATCGGGGCTGGGGGAAAAACTGTTTTTT.